This section outlines one TCR beta chain sequence together with its context. These data originate in a study of cytomegalovirus exposure and HLA in healthy donors. The PCR ran on 60 Vbeta and 13 Jbeta primers. Profiling relied on immunoSEQ multiplex PCR, and the TCRdb table lists in-frame clones only, not all of them. Of under 200,000 clones listed, about 80% are singletons. Sequences were obtained from PBMCs. This sequence was found in a man aged 18 to 30 in good health and CMV-seropositive.

The CDR3 spells CSAGTGQAKLFF. In DNA form, the CDR3 reads TGCAGCGCAGGGACAGGGCAGGCAAAACTGTTTTTT. V gene TRBV29-1 combines with J gene TRBJ1-4; 9 bases are shared with TRBD1. Germline V gene lookup returns CDR1 SQVTM and CDR2 ANQGSEA. Losses at the gene ends were 7 bases for V and 10 bases for J; bases not matched to a gene: 7. This CDR3 is 12 amino acids long.